The clone carrying this T cell receptor (beta chain) was observed a handful of times. Other DNA variants within this sample encode the same CDR3. The sample comes from a study of beta chain features in type 1 diabetes. Expressed TCRB transcripts were sequenced, since all the RNA that had been isolated was reverse transcribed. Assay used: immunoSEQ multiplex PCR; TCRdb lists only in-frame clones, some missing. The repertoire includes around 400,000 clones, roughly an eighth of them detected once, and about 0.018% sits in the top ten. The receptor was isolated from a man aged 18-30 years in good health. Specimen: naive CD4+ T cells from blood.

CDR3 sequence reads: CASSPDRAQPQHF. Written as DNA, the CDR3 is TGTGCCAGCTCACCAGACAGGGCTCAGCCCCAGCATTTT. V is TRBV18 and J is TRBJ1-5; 7 positions match TRBD1. This CDR3 spans 13 amino acids. V trimming: 2 bases; J trimming: 6 bases; junction bases outside the gene matches: 1. CDR1 KGHSH and CDR2 LQKENI come from the germline V gene.